The clone carrying this T cell receptor (beta chain) turned up a few times. As yet, its antigen is unknown. The ends lost 1 base at V and 5 bases at J; junction bases unmatched: 7. The length of the CDR3 is 16 residues. CDR1 is LGHNA and CDR2 is YSLEER in the germline V gene. Of the isolated RNA, all was reverse transcribed, and so the sequenced material was expressed TCRB transcripts. The repertoire was sequenced with immunoSEQ multiplex PCR; TCRdb's copy has only in-frame clones and lacks some. The table has over 40,000 clones, about 66% seen once; the top ten hold approximately 1.7%. These data originate in a study of beta chain features in type 1 diabetes. Regarding the study as a whole: HLA influence on TCRB rearrangement stayed unresolved here. Shorter TCRB CDR3s, moderately but significantly so, were found in Type 1 diabetes patients in all four CD4+ subsets.

The chain couples TRBV4-3 to TRBJ2-3, with 9 bases identical to TRBD2. The receptor was derived from a young man with type 1 diabetes. Some clones in this sample may be carry-over from other donors' samples. Sequenced material: Tregs from blood. The CDR3 sequence: CASSQGSGGSIDTQYF. In nucleotides, the CDR3 is TGCGCCAGCAGCCAAGGGAGCGGGGGGTCAATAGATACGCAGTATTTT.